What follows is one T cell receptor (beta chain) and its context. Its recognized antigen is unknown. Per-base qualities were not stored, and no clone one base away is much larger. The germline V gene encodes CDR1 MNHNY and CDR2 SVGAGI (reference sequence). Measured from the cysteine to the phenylalanine, the CDR3 is 14 residues long. The DNA shown is the 42-base CDR3, in frame from base 1. After removal of 4 bases from V and 5 bases from J, the junction retains 5 bases not matched to a gene. The donors were included in the validation cohort of 90 to 150 subjects, a group kept apart from the roughly 670-subject first cohort. These data are taken from a study of cytomegalovirus exposure and HLA in healthy donors (dated by TCRdb to 2017 to 2019). Broadly, across the study: According to a later analysis, the 110 or so validation repertoires were produced on the same platform as the 666 repertoires of the first cohort. The study was designed to test whether signatures of past pathogen exposure could be identified by cataloging public T cell receptors. Along with the roughly 610-subject first cohort, a separate validation cohort of over a hundred different subjects was used. To predict cytomegalovirus infection status, the study combined high-throughput TCR immunosequencing, statistical association of individual TCRs with disease status, and machine learning.

The method was the immunoSEQ multiplex PCR assay. The authors' pipeline ran thus. To diagnose cytomegalovirus status from the catalog of TCR beta chain sequences, a statistical classification framework was built. In TCRdb, the immuneACCESS table is reduced to in-frame sequences with V and J assigned. These tables do not hold every clone; where another copy was compared, an unresolved V gene accounts for under half, and the others remain unexplained. Clonal size and the V and J genes are those of that table, whereas D and trimming came from the DNA. The sample table lists about 120,000 clones, about nine tenths of them with a count of one. Approximately 2% of the sample belongs to the ten largest clones. Beyond this particular receptor, the publication reports: While some public TCRs were present in many individuals, most TCR sequences turned up only very rarely across donors. The authors suggested that the approach could potentially be generalized to other disease states and immunological phenotypes. The validation cohort had no HLA typing available for a later analysis, so co-occurrence within that cohort was assessed over all 120 or so repertoires. A later analysis found that TCRs clustered in the first cohort also tended to co-occur in the roughly 120 validation repertoires, with more than 90% of cluster scores above 0. In vitro tests confirmed that a few of the cytomegalovirus-associated TCR beta chains recognize cytomegalovirus antigens. A total of about 150 TCR beta chains were listed by the study as associated with cytomegalovirus. The classifier was reported to diagnose cytomegalovirus status with high specificity and sensitivity in both the original and validation cohorts.

The sample comprised PBMCs. This clonotype originated in a woman between 18 and 29 years old in good health and CMV-seronegative. This sequence uses TRBV6-6 and TRBJ2-5; 9 bases in the middle match TRBD1. CDR3 reads: CASSLQGARETQYF. The DNA sequence follows: TGTGCCAGCAGTTTACAGGGGGCTAGGGAGACCCAGTACTTC.